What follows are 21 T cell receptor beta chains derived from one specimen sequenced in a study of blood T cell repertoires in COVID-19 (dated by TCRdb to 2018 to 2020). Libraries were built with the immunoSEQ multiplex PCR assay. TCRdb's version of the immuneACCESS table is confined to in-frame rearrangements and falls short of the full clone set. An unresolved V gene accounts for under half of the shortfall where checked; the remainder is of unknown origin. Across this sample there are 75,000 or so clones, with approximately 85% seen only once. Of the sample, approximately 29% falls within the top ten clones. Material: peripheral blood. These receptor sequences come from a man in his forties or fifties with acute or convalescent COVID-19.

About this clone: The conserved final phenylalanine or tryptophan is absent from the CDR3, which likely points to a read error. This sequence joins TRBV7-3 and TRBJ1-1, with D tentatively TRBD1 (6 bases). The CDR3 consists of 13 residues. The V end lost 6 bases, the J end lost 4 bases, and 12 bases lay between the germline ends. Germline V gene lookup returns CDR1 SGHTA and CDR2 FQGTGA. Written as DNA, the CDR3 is TGTGCCAGCAGAGGACAGCGGGGCACTGAAGCTTTCCTT. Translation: CASRGQRGTEAFL.

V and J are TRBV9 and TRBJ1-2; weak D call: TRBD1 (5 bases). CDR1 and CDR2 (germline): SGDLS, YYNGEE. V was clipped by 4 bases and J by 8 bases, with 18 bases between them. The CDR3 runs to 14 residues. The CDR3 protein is CASSPSSRAEGYTF. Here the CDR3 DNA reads TGTGCCAGCAGCCCAAGCAGCAGGGCTGAAGGCTACACCTTC.

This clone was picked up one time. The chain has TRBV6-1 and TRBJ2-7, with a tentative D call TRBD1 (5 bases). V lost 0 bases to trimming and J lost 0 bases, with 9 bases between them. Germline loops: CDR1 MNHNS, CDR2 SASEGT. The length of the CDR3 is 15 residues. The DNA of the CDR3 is TGTGCCAGCAGTGAAGCTGACAGTAGCTCCTACGAGCAGTACTTC. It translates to CASSEADSSSYEQYF.

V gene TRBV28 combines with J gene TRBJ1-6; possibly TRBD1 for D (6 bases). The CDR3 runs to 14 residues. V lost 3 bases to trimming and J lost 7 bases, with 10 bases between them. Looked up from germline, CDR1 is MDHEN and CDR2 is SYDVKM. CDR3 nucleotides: TGTGCCAGCAGTTTTGGACAGAAAAATTCACCCCTCCACTTT. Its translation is CASSFGQKNSPLHF.

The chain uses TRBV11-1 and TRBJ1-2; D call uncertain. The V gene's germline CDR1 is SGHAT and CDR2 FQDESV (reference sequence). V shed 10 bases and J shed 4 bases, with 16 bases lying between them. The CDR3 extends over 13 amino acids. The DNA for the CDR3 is TGTGCCACCCCCCCCCATCAGTTCTATGGCTACACCTTC. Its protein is CATPPHQFYGYTF.

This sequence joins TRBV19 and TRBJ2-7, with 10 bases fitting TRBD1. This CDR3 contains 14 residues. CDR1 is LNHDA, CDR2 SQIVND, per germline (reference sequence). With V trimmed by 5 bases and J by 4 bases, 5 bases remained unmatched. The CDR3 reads CASSRWDRGYEQYF. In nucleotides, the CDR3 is TGTGCCAGTAGTCGCTGGGACAGGGGTTACGAGCAGTACTTC. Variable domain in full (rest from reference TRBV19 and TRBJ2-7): DGGITQSPKYLFRKEGQNVTLSCEQNLNHDAMYWYRQDPGQGLRLIYYSQIVNDFQKGDIAEGYSVSREKKESFPLTVTSAQKNPTAFYLCASSRWDRGYEQYFGPGTRLTVT.

The CDR3 coding sequence is TGTGCCAGCAGCTCAGGACAGGGGAGGGGAGAGACCCAGTACTTC. Its protein product is CASSSGQGRGETQYF. This rearrangement joins TRBV7-6 to TRBJ2-5; TRBD1 aligns across 9 bases. The CDR3 contains 15 residues. CDR1 is SGHVS, CDR2 FNYEAQ, per germline. V trimming: 4 bases; J trimming: 4 bases; junction bases outside the gene matches: 7.

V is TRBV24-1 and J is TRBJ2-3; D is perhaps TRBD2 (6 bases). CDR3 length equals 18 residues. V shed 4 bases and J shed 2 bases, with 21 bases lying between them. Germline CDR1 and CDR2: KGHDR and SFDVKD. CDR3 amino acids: CATSDPPGLTFITDTQYF. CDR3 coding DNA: TGTGCCACCAGTGACCCTCCGGGACTGACGTTTATCACAGATACGCAGTATTTT.

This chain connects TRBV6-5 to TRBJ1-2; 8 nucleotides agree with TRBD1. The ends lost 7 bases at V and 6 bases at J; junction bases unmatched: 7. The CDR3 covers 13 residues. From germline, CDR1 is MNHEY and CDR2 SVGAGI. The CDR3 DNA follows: TGTGCCAGCAAAAAACCGGGACAGGATGGCTACACCTTC. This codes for CASKKPGQDGYTF.

The CDR3 loop reads CASSRVSEYGYTF. DNA for the CDR3: TGTGCCAGCAGCCGGGTATCGGAGTATGGCTACACCTTC. The rearrangement uses TRBV11-2 and TRBJ1-2; D ambiguous. The V gene's germline CDR1 is SGHAT and CDR2 FQNNGV. CDR3 length: 13 residues. With 5 bases removed from V and 5 bases from J, the gap between germline ends came to 12 bases.

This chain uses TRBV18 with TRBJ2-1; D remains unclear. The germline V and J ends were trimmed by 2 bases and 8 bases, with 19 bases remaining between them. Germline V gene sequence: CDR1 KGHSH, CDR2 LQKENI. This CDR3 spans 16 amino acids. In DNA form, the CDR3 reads TGTGCCAGCTCACCAGAGGTCACGGCGCCTATAGATGAGCAGTTCTTC. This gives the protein CASSPEVTAPIDEQFF.

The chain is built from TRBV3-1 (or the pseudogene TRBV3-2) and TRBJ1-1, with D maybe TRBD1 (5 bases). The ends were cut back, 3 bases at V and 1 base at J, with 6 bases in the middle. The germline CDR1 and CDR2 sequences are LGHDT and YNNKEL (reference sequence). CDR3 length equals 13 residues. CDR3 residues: CASSQGPNTEAFF. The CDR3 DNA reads TGTGCCAGCAGCCAGGGGCCGAACACTGAAGCTTTCTTT.

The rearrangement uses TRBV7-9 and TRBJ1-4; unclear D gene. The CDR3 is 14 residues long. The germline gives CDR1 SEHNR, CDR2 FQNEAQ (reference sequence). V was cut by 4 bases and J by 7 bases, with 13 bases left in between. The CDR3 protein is CASSWESPGEKLFF. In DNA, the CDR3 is TGTGCCAGCAGCTGGGAGTCGCCTGGTGAAAAACTGTTTTTT.

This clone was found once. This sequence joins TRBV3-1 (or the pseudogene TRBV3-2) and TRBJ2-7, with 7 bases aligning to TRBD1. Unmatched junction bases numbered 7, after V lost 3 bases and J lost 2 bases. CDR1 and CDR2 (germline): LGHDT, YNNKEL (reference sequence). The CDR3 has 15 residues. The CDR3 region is CASSQAGGSAYEQYF. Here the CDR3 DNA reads TGTGCCAGCAGCCAGGCAGGGGGAAGCGCCTACGAGCAGTACTTC.

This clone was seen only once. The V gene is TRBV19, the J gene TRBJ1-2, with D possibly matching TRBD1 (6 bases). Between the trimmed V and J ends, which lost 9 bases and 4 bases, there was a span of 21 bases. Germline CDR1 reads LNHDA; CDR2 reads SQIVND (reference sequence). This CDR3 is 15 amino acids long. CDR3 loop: CASKGGQGLLYGYTF. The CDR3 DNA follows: TGTGCCAGCAAAGGGGGGCAGGGACTACTCTATGGCTACACCTTC.

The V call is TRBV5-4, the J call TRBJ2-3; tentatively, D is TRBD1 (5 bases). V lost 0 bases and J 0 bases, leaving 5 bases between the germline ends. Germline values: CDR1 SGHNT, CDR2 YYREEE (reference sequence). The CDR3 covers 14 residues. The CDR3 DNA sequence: TGTGCCAGCAGCTTGGGACAGAGCACAGATACGCAGTATTTT. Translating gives CASSLGQSTDTQYF.

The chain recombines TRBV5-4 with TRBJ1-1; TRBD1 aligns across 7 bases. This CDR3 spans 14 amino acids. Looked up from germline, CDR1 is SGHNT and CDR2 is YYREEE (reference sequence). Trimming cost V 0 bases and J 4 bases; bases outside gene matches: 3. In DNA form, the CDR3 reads TGTGCCAGCAGCTTGGTGGCAGGGGGCACTGAAGCTTTCTTT. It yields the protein CASSLVAGGTEAFF.

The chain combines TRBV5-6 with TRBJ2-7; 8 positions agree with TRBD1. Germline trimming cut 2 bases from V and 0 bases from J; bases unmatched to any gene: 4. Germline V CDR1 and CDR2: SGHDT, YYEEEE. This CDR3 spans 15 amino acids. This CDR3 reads CASSLWGTGSYEQYF. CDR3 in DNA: TGTGCCAGCAGCTTATGGGGGACAGGCTCCTACGAGCAGTACTTC.

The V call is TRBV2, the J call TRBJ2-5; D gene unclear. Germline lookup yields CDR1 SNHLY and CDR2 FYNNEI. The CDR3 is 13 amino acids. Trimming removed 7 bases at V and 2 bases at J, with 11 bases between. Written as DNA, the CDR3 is TGTGCCAGCACAGGATACAGACAAGAGACCCAGTACTTC. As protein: CASTGYRQETQYF.

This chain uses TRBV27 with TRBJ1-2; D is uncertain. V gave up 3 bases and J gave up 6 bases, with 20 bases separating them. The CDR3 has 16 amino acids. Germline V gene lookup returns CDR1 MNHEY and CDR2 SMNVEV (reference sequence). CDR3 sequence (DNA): TGTGCCAGCAGTTTGGCACCCATGGAGGGTTACAATGGCTACACCTTC. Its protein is CASSLAPMEGYNGYTF.

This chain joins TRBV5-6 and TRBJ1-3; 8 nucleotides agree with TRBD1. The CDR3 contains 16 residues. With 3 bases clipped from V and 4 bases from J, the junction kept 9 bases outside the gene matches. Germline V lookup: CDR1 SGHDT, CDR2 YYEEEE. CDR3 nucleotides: TGTGCCAGCAGCTCTACCGGGACAGGCCCCGGAAACACCATATATTTT. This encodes CASSSTGTGPGNTIYF.